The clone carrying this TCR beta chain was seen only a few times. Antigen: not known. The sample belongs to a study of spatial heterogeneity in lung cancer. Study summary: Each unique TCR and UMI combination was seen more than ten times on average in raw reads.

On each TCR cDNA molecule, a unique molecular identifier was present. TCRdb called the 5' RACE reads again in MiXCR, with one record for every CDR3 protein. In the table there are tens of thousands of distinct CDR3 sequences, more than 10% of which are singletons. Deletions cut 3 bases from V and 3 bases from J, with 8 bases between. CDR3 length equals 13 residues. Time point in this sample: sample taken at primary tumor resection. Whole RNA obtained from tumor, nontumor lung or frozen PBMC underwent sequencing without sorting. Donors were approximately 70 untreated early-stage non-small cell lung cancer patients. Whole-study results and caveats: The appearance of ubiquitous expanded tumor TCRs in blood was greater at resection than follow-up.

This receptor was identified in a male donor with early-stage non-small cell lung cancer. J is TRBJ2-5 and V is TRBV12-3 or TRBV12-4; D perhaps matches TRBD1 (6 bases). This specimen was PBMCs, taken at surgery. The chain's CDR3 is CASSFGGEETQYF. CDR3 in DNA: TGTGCCAGCAGTTTTGGGGGCGAAGAGACCCAGTACTTC.